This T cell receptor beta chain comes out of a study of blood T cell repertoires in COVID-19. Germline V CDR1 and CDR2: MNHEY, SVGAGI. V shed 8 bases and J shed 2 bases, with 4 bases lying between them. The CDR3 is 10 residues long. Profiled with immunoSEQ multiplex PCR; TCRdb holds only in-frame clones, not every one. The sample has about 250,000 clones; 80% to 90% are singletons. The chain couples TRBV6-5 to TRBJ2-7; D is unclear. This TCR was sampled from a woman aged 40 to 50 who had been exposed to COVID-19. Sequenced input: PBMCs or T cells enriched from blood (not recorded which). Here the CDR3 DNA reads TGTGCCAGCGGCACCTACGAGCAGTACTTC. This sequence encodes CASGTYEQYF.